One TCR beta chain is described in this entry. Its target is not known. The data stem from a study of cytomegalovirus exposure and HLA in healthy donors. As for the study in general: Genetic ancestry analysis placed about 80% of the roughly 400 donors that were genotyped in the Caucasian-associated cluster.

Primers included in the PCR were 60 Vbeta and 13 Jbeta primers. Clones were sequenced by immunoSEQ multiplex PCR, and TCRdb holds only the in-frame ones, with some missing. This sample has approximately 130,000 clones, with about 61% found just once. Losses at the gene ends were 8 bases for V and 3 bases for J; bases not matched to a gene: 6. This CDR3 spans 14 amino acids. From germline, CDR1 is LNHDA and CDR2 SQIVND (reference sequence). Study-wide results and limits: Information on immune exposure was restricted to one variable (CMV serostatus). About 87% or about 30% of the time was how often most TCR beta V segments were productive, according to an earlier analysis. When analyzed later, the rates of TCR association showed variation by HLA locus, with DRB1 the most and HLA-C the fewest.

This receptor was obtained from a woman in her thirties or forties in good health and CMV-seronegative. The J gene is TRBJ2-3, the V gene TRBV19, with 9 positions matching TRBD1. The specimen was PBMCs. The CDR3 DNA reads TGTGCCAGTCGGGACAGGGCCCGGACAGATACGCAGTATTTT. Protein: CASRDRARTDTQYF.